The sequence of this T cell receptor beta chain was determined in a study of T-cell memory formation after mild COVID-19 (dated by TCRdb to the early 2020s). About the full investigation: TCR sequence clusters from the two donors were found to be largely donor specific. Two young, previously healthy adult volunteers, one female and one male, were included in the cohort. T-cell clones expanding and contracting after mild COVID-19 in two donors were tracked by longitudinal TCRalpha and TCRbeta repertoire sequencing. Here is what the overall study found, with its caveats: Only a couple of mild cases were covered in the study, and larger cohorts including severe cases with pre-infection samples were considered necessary. Whether the second-wave clones peaking on day 37 were SARS-CoV-2 specific was not confirmed. From day 15 to 85, contracting clones showed balanced CD4/CD8 phenotypes, whereas a second wave of clones that expanded from day 15 to 37 leaned towards CD4+. Some responding clones were detected in pre-infection memory, which suggested that pre-existing cross-reactive memory T cells had joined the SARS-CoV-2 response. Contracting CD4+ clones were found mainly in CM and EM memory subsets, while CD8+ clones were enriched in EMRA.

V is reduced by 1 base and J by 7 bases, leaving a spacing of 14 bases between them. The CDR3 runs 14 residues from the cysteine to the phenylalanine. The DNA shown is the 42-base CDR3, in frame from base 1. CDR1 and CDR2 are read off the germline V gene (reference sequence) as SGHKS and YYEKEE. Of note for this clonotype: It has no known antigen specificity. No per-base quality is available; no much larger clone lies one base away.

Sequenced using an Illumina NovaSeq 6000. TCRalpha and TCRbeta cDNA libraries were constructed by 5'RACE with constant-segment primers, with sample barcodes and unique molecular identifiers being introduced. Trizol reagent was used to extract RNA from every sample. Libraries were amplified in two PCR steps, with a second sample barcode and Illumina TruSeq adapters added in the second step. Sequencing of libraries was performed on an Illumina NovaSeq with 2 x 150 bp paired-end reads. As for the original processing: Reads were demultiplexed and collapsed into UMI-guided consensus sequences with migec v1.2.7. Using mixcr v2.1.11, the UMI consensuses were aligned to TRA and TRB V and J templates and assembled into clonotypes. A clonotype was counted as expanded or contracted only when both edgeR and NoisET called the clonotype significant, with the noise models trained on biological replicates. For edgeR calls, a false discovery rate-adjusted p below 0.01 and a log2 fold-change threshold of 1 were applied. As an exploratory analysis of dynamics, max-normalized trajectories of the 1000 most abundant clonotypes were examined by PCA with hierarchical clustering. Each responding clone was given a CD4 or CD8 phenotype based on the CD4+ and CD8+ repertoires, which had been sequenced separately. Using fastp at Q25 and MiXCR, TCRdb reprocessed the public reads and kept productive beta chains. When rows share a CDR3 protein, they turn into one entry using the most common DNA and genes. For this entry, the V and J calls and clone size follow TCRdb and not the study's own pipeline. The sample records around 470,000 distinct CDR3 sequences, around 19% of which are singletons. The ten biggest clones cover roughly 8.4% of the sample.

PBMCs were isolated by Ficoll-Paque density gradient centrifugation. This clonotype was sampled from an adult woman who had mild COVID-19 (a few samples of this study predate the infection). The sample titles of this study are shuffled in the database, so cell type and time point are left out; the donor was told from shared clones. The chain is made from TRBV5-5 and TRBJ1-2; no D gene is confidently identified. The sample taken for sequencing was PBMCs or a T cell subset sorted from them (not recorded which). In nucleotide form, the sequence is TGTGCCAGCAGCTTGAATCCACAGTCTGGTGGCTACACCTTC. It encodes CASSLNPQSGGYTF.